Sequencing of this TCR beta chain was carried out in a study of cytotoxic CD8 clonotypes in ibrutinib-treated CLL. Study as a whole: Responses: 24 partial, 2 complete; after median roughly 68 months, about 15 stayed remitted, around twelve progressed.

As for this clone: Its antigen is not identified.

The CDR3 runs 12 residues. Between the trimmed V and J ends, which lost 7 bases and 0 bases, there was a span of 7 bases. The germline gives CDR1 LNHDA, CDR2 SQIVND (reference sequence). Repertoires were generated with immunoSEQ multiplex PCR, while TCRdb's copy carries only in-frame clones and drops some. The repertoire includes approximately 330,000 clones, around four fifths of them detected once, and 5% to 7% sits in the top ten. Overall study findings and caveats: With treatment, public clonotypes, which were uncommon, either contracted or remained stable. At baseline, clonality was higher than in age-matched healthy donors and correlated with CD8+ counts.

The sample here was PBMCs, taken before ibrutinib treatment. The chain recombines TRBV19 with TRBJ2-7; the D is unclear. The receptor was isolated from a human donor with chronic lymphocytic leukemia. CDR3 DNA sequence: TGTGCCAGTATCTCAGACTCCTACGAGCAGTACTTC. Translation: CASISDSYEQYF.